This section outlines one TCR beta chain sequence together with its context. Its antigen is as yet unknown. The data were obtained in a study of PD-1 blockade in classical Hodgkin lymphoma. As for time point: newly diagnosed, previously untreated cHL patient sample. Isolated CD8+ T cells were derived from thawed PBMCs through magnetic negative selection. The authors compared against newly diagnosed, untreated classical Hodgkin lymphoma PBMCs. Study conclusions and caveats: Newly diagnosed patients had baseline TCR diversity that was reportedly lower than that of healthy donors.

Germline values: CDR1 MNHEY, CDR2 SMNVEV (reference sequence). The CDR3 is made up of 13 amino acids. V lost 5 bases to trimming and J lost 5 bases, with 12 bases between them. Here immunoSEQ multiplex PCR was the method, and the copy in TCRdb shows in-frame clones only, minus some. The sample has tens of thousands of clones, 80% to 90% seen once. The chain is built from TRBV27 and TRBJ1-1; TRBD1 might be the D (5 bases). This TCR was recovered from a human donor with classical Hodgkin lymphoma. Sequenced: CD8+ T cells from blood. Here the CDR3 reads CASSRGEWTEAFF. The CDR3 DNA follows: TGTGCCAGCAGTCGGGGGGAGTGGACTGAAGCTTTCTTT.